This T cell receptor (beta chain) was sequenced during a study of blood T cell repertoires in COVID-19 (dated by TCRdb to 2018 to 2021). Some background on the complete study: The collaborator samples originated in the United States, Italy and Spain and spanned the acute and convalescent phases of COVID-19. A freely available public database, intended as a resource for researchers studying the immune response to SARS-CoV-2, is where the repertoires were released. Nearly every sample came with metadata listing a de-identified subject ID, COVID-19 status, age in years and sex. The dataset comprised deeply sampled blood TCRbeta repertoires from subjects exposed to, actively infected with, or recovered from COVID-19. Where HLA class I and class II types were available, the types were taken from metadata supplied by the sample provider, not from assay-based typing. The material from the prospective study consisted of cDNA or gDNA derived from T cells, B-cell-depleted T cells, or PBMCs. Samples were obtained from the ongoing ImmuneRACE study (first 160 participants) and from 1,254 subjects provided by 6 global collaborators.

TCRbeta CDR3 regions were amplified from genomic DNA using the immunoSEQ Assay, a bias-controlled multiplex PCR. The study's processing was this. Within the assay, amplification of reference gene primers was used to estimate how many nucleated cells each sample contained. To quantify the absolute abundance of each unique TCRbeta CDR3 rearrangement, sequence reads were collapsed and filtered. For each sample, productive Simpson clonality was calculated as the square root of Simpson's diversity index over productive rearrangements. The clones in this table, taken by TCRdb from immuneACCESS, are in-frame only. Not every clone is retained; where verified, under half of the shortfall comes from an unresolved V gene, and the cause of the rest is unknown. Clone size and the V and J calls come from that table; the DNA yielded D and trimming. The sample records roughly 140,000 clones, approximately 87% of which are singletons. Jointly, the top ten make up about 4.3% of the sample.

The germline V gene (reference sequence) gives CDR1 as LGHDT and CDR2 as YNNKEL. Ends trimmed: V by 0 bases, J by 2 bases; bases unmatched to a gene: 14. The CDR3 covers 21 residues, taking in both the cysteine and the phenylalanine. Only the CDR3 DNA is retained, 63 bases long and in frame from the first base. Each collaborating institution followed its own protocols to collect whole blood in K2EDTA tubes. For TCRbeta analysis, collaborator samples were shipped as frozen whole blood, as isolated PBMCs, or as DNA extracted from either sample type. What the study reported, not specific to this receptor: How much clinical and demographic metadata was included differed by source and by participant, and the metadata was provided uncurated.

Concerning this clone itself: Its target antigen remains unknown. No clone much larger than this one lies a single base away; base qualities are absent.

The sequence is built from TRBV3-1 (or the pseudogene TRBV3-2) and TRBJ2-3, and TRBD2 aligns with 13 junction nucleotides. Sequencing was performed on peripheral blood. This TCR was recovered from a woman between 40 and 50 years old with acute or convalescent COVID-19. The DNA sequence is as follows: TGTGCCAGCAGCCAAGACCCCTTGACTAGCGGGGGGCGACATTACACAGATACGCAGTATTTT. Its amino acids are CASSQDPLTSGGRHYTDTQYF.